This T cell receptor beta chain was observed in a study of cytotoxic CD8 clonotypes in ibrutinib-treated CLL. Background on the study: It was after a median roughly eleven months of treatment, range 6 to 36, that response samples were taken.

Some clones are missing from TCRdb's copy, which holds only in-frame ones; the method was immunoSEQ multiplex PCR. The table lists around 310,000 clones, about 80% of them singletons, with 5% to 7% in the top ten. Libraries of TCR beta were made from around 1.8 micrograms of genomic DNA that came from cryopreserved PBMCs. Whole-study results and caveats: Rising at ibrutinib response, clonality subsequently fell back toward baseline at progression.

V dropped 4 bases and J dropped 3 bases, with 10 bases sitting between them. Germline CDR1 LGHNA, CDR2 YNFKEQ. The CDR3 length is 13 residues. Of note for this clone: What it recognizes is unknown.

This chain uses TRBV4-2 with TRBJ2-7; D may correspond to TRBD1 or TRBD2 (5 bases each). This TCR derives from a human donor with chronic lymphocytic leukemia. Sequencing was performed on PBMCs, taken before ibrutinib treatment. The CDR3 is CASSLGTGYEQYF. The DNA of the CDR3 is TGTGCCAGCAGCCTAGGGACCGGCTACGAGCAGTACTTC.